This T cell receptor (beta chain) comes out of a study of monozygotic twins with inflammatory bowel disease (dated 2019 in TCRdb). Regarding the research as a whole: The complete study included approximately 28 monozygotic twin pairs: 19 IBD-discordant Danish pairs and nine German pairs, of which four were IBD-concordant and five were IBD-discordant. Disease-associated traits were sought mainly through comparisons between IBD patients and their genetically identical healthy co-twins within discordant pairs. Each individual had, on average, about 151 000 unique TCRalpha sequences and 181 000 unique TCRbeta sequences available for analysis. Broader findings and caveats from the paper: TCRbeta repertoire diversity, by inverse Simpson index, was decreased in IBD patients compared with their healthy co-twins. Concordant and discordant twins showed no difference in repertoire similarity, possibly because of limited statistical power. No single strong signal or clonotype linked to IBD turned up in the results, so the idea that one exists was not supported. Because patients were on differing immunosuppressive treatments, the repertoires may have picked up extra background noise and inter-individual variability. Fewer clonotypes were shared with other individuals by IBD patients than by healthy twins, most markedly in patients showing signs of disease activity. Different T cell subtypes could not be distinguished in the analysis.

Libraries came from 5' RACE. Preparation of each TCR library used approximately 3,500 ng of total RNA. cDNA was synthesized with SMARTScribe reverse transcriptase in eight separate reactions per sample. During cDNA synthesis, template switching was used to introduce unique molecular identifiers that contained a 6-nucleotide sample barcode. Amplification of TCRalpha and TCRbeta cDNA involved two nested PCRs of about 15 and 9 cycles, and each PCR was followed by bead purification. Before amplification, the cDNA was both treated with uracil DNA-glycosylase and purified with the QIAquick PCR purification kit. The second PCR added Illumina TruSeq-compatible adapters along with sample-specific barcodes. Library quality and concentration were checked on TapeStation and Qubit, and libraries were pooled at 5 ng each. Pooled libraries were sequenced on an Illumina HiSeq2500 single-index Rapid Run with 2 x 100 bp reads and custom sequencing primers. As for the authors' bioinformatics: PCR and sequencing errors were corrected by UMI-based consensus assembly using MiGEC version 1.2.6. V(D)J alignment, clonotype assembly and CDR3 extraction were performed with MiXCR version 2.1.1. To normalise gene usage, clonotype sharing and MAIT/NKT TCR abundance, the top 1000, 10 000 and 20 000 clonotypes in each sample were analysed. Diversity was computed as the inverse Simpson index with the vegan R package after downsampling to 27 000 UMIs. Statistical testing used paired Mann-Whitney U tests on the discordant twin pairs and applied Benjamini-Hochberg correction for multiple testing. Based on TCRdb reprocessing of the reads, there is one entry per CDR3 protein sequence, and DNA is missing. TCRdb's processing, not the authors' own work, is the source of the V and J calls. This sample's records show 330,000 or so distinct CDR3 sequences. The ten top clones hold roughly 2% of the sample.

The CDR3 sequence holds 12 residues, the cysteine and phenylalanine included. No DNA is listed. The germline V gene provides CDR1 MNHEY and CDR2 SVGEGT. From each donor, an approximately 2.5 ml peripheral blood sample was collected into PAXgene tubes and stored at -80 degrees C. Total RNA was isolated from whole blood with the PAXgene blood miRNA kit on an automated QIAcube, without T cell sorting. Peripheral blood from monozygotic twin pairs concordant or discordant for inflammatory bowel disease was subjected to deep TCRalpha and TCRbeta repertoire profiling with unique molecular barcoding. Smoking habits were recorded for all twin pairs, with individuals classified as current, former or never smokers. Regarding this clonotype: There is no known antigen for this receptor.

The sample comprised blood. This chain is built from TRBV6-2 or TRBV6-3 and TRBJ2-1. The receptor was derived from a human donor with ulcerative colitis or Crohn's disease, or a healthy co-twin of an affected twin (not recorded which). For the CDR3, the sequence is CASSGPYNEQFF.